Presented here are 17 T cell receptor beta chains from one specimen sequenced in a study of radiotherapy plus CTLA-4 blockade in lung cancer (dated by TCRdb to 2016 to 2019). Libraries were prepared through the immunoSEQ multiplex PCR assay. As stored in TCRdb, this immuneACCESS dataset retains in-frame rearrangements with V and J assigned. A fraction of the clones does not appear; measured against another copy, unresolved V genes explain less than half of the discrepancy, and the remainder lacks a known reason. Here the sample has nearly 110,000 clones; about 84% occur a single time. The ten most abundant clones make up over 2% of the sample. This material consisted of peripheral blood, taken from a patient treated with radiotherapy plus ipilimumab. These receptors all stem from a human donor with non-small cell lung cancer that progressed on radiotherapy plus ipilimumab. Some clones in this sample may be carry-over from other donors' samples.

This rearrangement joins TRBV7-6 to TRBJ1-6; 12 bases agree with TRBD1. The J segment lost 1 base and the V segment lost 1 base, leaving 2 bases of the junction unmatched. The germline CDR1 and CDR2 sequences are SGHVS and FNYEAQ. The CDR3 has 18 residues. Written as DNA, the CDR3 is TGTGCCAGCAGCTTAGGGGACAGGGGGCGATCCTATAATTCACCCCTCCACTTT. Translation: CASSLGDRGRSYNSPLHF.

The chain has TRBV6-6 and TRBJ1-1, with D possibly TRBD1 on 5 matching bases. The CDR3 totals 14 residues. Trimming shortened V by 6 bases and J by 4 bases, and 15 bases separated the two germline ends. The germline CDR1 and CDR2 sequences are MNHNY and SVGAGI (reference sequence). The CDR3 DNA reads as TGTGCCAGCAGCCGGGACGGCGGGGTCACTGAAGCTTTCTTT. Residues: CASSRDGGVTEAFF.

The V and J genes are TRBV9 and TRBJ2-1; D unclear. Germline V gene sequence: CDR1 SGDLS, CDR2 YYNGEE. V shed 2 bases and J shed 4 bases, with 10 bases lying between them. The CDR3 has 14 residues. The CDR3 loop reads CASSVDNTYNEQFF. CDR3 nucleotides: TGTGCCAGCAGCGTCGACAACACTTACAATGAGCAGTTCTTC.

The chain has TRBV2 and TRBJ2-3; D is perhaps TRBD1 or TRBD2 (5 bases each). Germline V gives CDR1 SNHLY, CDR2 FYNNEI. The ends were cut back, 9 bases at V and 1 base at J, with 14 bases in the middle. There are 14 residues in the CDR3. DNA of the CDR3: TGTGCCAGTGGGGGTCAGACTGGCACAGATACGCAGTATTTT. Translated: CASGGQTGTDTQYF.

The rearrangement links TRBV4-2 to TRBJ2-7, with D perhaps TRBD1 (6 bases). Deletions cut 4 bases from V and 6 bases from J, with 19 bases between. There are 15 residues in the CDR3. Germline CDR1 and CDR2: LGHNA and YNFKEQ. In DNA, the CDR3 is TGTGCCAGCAGCCCCTGGTGGGGGAAGGGGGTCGAGCAGTACTTC. Its translation is CASSPWWGKGVEQYF.

CDR3 DNA: TGCGCCAGCAGCCAAGTCAACAGACAGGATGGCGAAAAACTGTTTTTT. Translated, it gives CASSQVNRQDGEKLFF. The gene calls are TRBV4-3 and TRBJ1-4, with D possibly being TRBD1 (6 bases). Germline assignment: CDR1 LGHNA and CDR2 YSLEER. V was cut by 1 base and J by 8 bases, with 17 bases left in between. The CDR3 extends over 16 amino acids.

A single count supports this clone. This chain uses TRBV6-6 with TRBJ2-5; the D gene is possibly TRBD2 (5 bases). V was clipped by 7 bases and J by 4 bases, with 16 bases between them. This CDR3 is built from 14 residues. Germline assignment: CDR1 MNHNY and CDR2 SVGAGI (reference sequence). The CDR3 protein is CASKYGVGGETQYF. The CDR3 DNA is TGTGCCAGCAAGTACGGGGTTGGAGGAGAGACCCAGTACTTC.

The chain employs TRBV25-1 and TRBJ2-1; D possibly corresponds to TRBD2 (7 bases). The CDR3 totals 18 residues. V was clipped by 1 base and J by 6 bases, with 22 bases between them. CDR1 is MGHDK, CDR2 SYGVNS, per germline. The CDR3 here is CASSESGQGGGARNEQFF. In nucleotides, the CDR3 is TGTGCCAGCAGTGAATCAGGTCAGGGTGGGGGGGCCCGCAATGAGCAGTTCTTC. The full variable domain, with the rest looked up from reference TRBV25-1 and TRBJ2-1, is EADIYQTPRYLVIGTGKKITLECSQTMGHDKMYWYQQDPGMELHLIHYSYGVNSTEKGDLSSESTVSRIRTEHFPLTLESARPSHTSQYLCASSESGQGGGARNEQFFGPGTRLTVL.

The V and J genes are TRBV4-3 and TRBJ1-2; D possibly corresponds to TRBD1 (5 bases). The CDR3 is 14 amino acids. The V end lost 0 bases, the J end lost 13 bases, and 18 bases lay between the germline ends. The germline V gene encodes CDR1 LGHNA and CDR2 YSLEER. CDR3 DNA sequence: TGCGCCAGCAGCCAAGATCTTCCCGGGGACGGGGGCACCTTC. The encoded protein is CASSQDLPGDGGTF.

The chain uses TRBV4-3 and TRBJ1-2; tentatively, D is TRBD1 (5 bases). The CDR3 loop spans 17 amino acids. V lost 0 bases to trimming and J lost 8 bases, with 22 bases between them. The germline CDR1 and CDR2 sequences are LGHNA and YSLEER. CDR3 in amino acids: CASSQDLGTTAFRGYTF. The CDR3 DNA is TGCGCCAGCAGCCAAGATCTTGGGACGACAGCTTTTCGCGGCTACACCTTC.

This chain uses TRBV30 with TRBJ2-5; 9 positions match TRBD2. Germline-derived CDR1 and CDR2 are GTSNPN and SVGIG (reference sequence). This CDR3 spans 15 amino acids. The J segment lost 4 bases and the V segment lost 2 bases, leaving 8 bases of the junction unmatched. The CDR3 nucleotides read TGTGCCTGGAGTAGGACTAGCGTAAGGGGAGAGACCCAGTACTTC. Translated: CAWSRTSVRGETQYF.

This clone was observed a handful of times. V and J are TRBV5-1 and TRBJ2-1, with D perhaps TRBD1 or TRBD2 (5 bases each). The CDR3 is made up of 14 amino acids. Germline V gene data show CDR1 as SGHRS and CDR2 as YFSETQ. V was trimmed by 5 bases and J by 0 bases, leaving 9 bases between them. The chain's CDR3 is CASRGEPSYNEQFF. The CDR3 nucleotides are TGCGCCAGCAGGGGGGAGCCCTCCTACAATGAGCAGTTCTTC.

CDR3 in amino acids: CASSFKQGFRRSYNSPLHF. The CDR3 nucleotides read TGTGCCAGCAGCTTCAAACAGGGTTTTCGCAGATCCTATAATTCACCCCTCCACTTT. V and J are TRBV5-4 and TRBJ1-6; tentative D call: TRBD1 (6 bases). The germline V gene has CDR1 SGHNT and CDR2 YYREEE (reference sequence). The CDR3 extends over 19 amino acids. Trimming stripped 2 bases from V and 1 base from J, with 19 bases between.

The rearrangement joins TRBV10-2 to TRBJ2-7; D gene uncertain. Trimming pared 3 bases from V and 3 bases from J, leaving 18 bases between. This CDR3 contains 16 residues. Germline V gene data show CDR1 as WSHSY and CDR2 as SAAADI. CDR3 sequence: CASSDSRAARNYEQYF. The CDR3 bases are TGCGCCAGCAGTGATAGTCGGGCTGCGCGGAACTACGAGCAGTACTTC.

This chain uses TRBV5-4 with TRBJ1-2; no reliable D call. CDR1 is SGHNT and CDR2 is YYREEE in the germline V gene (reference sequence). Trimming cost V 2 bases and J 1 base, with 18 bases left between them. CDR3 size: 17 residues. CDR3 region: CASSLRASQTFNYGYTF. CDR3 in DNA: TGTGCCAGCAGCTTAAGGGCCTCACAAACCTTTAACTATGGCTACACCTTC.

The chain couples TRBV10-3 to TRBJ2-3; D gene ambiguous. Per the germline V gene, CDR1 is ENHRY and CDR2 is SYGVKD. This CDR3 contains 13 residues. With 7 bases removed from V and 1 base from J, the gap between germline ends came to 9 bases. The CDR3 nucleotides read TGTGCCATCAAGCTGCGTGGCACAGATACGCAGTATTTT. This sequence encodes CAIKLRGTDTQYF.

The CDR3 protein is CASSDSPDTQYF. The CDR3 DNA follows: TGTGCCAGCAGCGACAGCCCCGATACGCAGTATTTT. The V call is TRBV5-8, the J call TRBJ2-3; TRBD1 might be the D (5 bases). The CDR3 loop spans 12 amino acids. The germline V gene has CDR1 SGHTS and CDR2 YDEGEE. Trimming removed 4 bases from V and 6 bases from J, with 9 bases in between.